Sequencing of this TCR beta chain was carried out in a study of blood T cell repertoires in COVID-19. On the study more broadly: COVID-19 samples from acute and convalescent phases originated in the United States, Italy and Spain.

The cohort comprised adults aged roughly 18 to 90 years residing in about two dozen US areas. It was within 2 weeks before study entry that exposed participants met a COVID-19 case. This clone was observed a few times. Libraries were prepared by immunoSEQ multiplex PCR; TCRdb keeps only in-frame clonotypes and omits some of them. The data contain about 250,000 clones, around 83% of them seen just once; the ten biggest clones take up over 4%. This clonotype originated in a man in his forties who had been exposed to COVID-19. Source material: PBMCs or T cells enriched from blood (not recorded which).

As DNA, the CDR3 is TGTGCCAGCAGACTAAGGGGTGGGGAGGAGTTCTTC. Translating it yields CASRLRGGEEFF. The V gene is TRBV6-5, the J gene TRBJ2-1; D perhaps matches TRBD2 (6 bases). CDR1 MNHEY and CDR2 SVGAGI come from the germline V gene. The V and J ends lost 6 bases and 14 bases respectively, with 17 bases between them. This CDR3 has 12 amino acids.